These 26 T cell receptor beta chains came from one sample sequenced in a study of blood T cell repertoires in COVID-19. The protocol was immunoSEQ multiplex PCR, while the TCRdb copy is restricted to in-frame clones and leaves out a portion. The sample lists tens of thousands of clones; about 89% were seen once. The source material was peripheral blood. The receptors originated from a human donor in a cohort sampled during active COVID-19.

This sequence joins TRBV7-2 and TRBJ1-2; D is ambiguous. The germline V gene has CDR1 SGHTA and CDR2 FQGNSA. V was clipped by 4 bases and J by 4 bases, with 13 bases between them. This CDR3 region has 14 residues. CDR3 coding DNA: TGTGCCAGCAGCTCATATACAGCCTCCTATGGCTACACCTTC. As protein: CASSSYTASYGYTF.

V usage is TRBV4-3 and J usage is TRBJ2-7; 10 nucleotides line up with TRBD2. Germline-derived CDR1 and CDR2 are LGHNA and YSLEER. This CDR3 spans 19 amino acids. The V segment lost 1 base and the J segment 1 base; nucleotides outside the gene matches: 13. The CDR3 DNA follows: TGCGCCAGCAGCCAAGTATTAATTGGAGGGACTAGCGATTCCTACGAGCAGTACTTC. Protein: CASSQVLIGGTSDSYEQYF.

This chain uses TRBV6-5 with TRBJ1-5; 9 bases align to TRBD1. Germline V gene data show CDR1 as MNHEY and CDR2 as SVGAGI. Trimming removed 5 bases from V and 3 bases from J; junction bases left unmatched: 5. This CDR3 is 15 amino acids long. CDR3 nucleotide sequence: TGTGCCAGCAGTACAACAGGGGGCTTCAATCAGCCCCAGCATTTT. Translating gives CASSTTGGFNQPQHF.

A single count supports this clone. The V call is TRBV11-2, the J call TRBJ2-1, with TRBD1 matching over 8 bases. The CDR3 extends over 14 amino acids. From germline, CDR1 is SGHAT and CDR2 FQNNGV. J lost 6 bases, V lost 2 bases, and 3 bases had no gene match. The CDR3 sequence is CASSLPGTGNEQFF. CDR3 DNA: TGTGCCAGCAGCTTACCCGGGACAGGCAATGAGCAGTTCTTC.

This clone was counted only a few times. The rearrangement links TRBV19 to TRBJ1-5; D unclear. Germline values: CDR1 LNHDA, CDR2 SQIVND (reference sequence). Deletions cut 10 bases from V and 5 bases from J, with 6 bases between. This CDR3 spans 10 amino acids. The CDR3 here is CAIEDQPQHF. The CDR3, as DNA: TGTGCCATCGAGGATCAGCCCCAGCATTTT.

V usage is TRBV4-3 and J usage is TRBJ2-2; D perhaps matches TRBD1 (6 bases). Germline CDR1 is LGHNA and CDR2 is YSLEER. Trimming shortened V by 1 base and J by 6 bases, and 18 bases separated the two germline ends. This CDR3 spans 17 amino acids. CDR3 protein: CASSQAGVLGAAGELFF. CDR3 nucleotides: TGCGCCAGCAGCCAAGCCGGCGTTTTGGGGGCGGCCGGGGAGCTGTTTTTT.

The chain couples TRBV10-3 to TRBJ1-1, with D hard to call. In germline, CDR1 is ENHRY, CDR2 SYGVKD. The CDR3 is 15 residues long. V lost 4 bases and J 1 base, leaving 13 bases between the germline ends. The CDR3 reads CAISGSGLENTEAFF. Written as DNA, the CDR3 is TGTGCCATCAGTGGTTCGGGGTTGGAGAACACTGAAGCTTTCTTT.

The chain combines TRBV7-2 with TRBJ2-7; 8 bases map to TRBD1. The CDR3 consists of 15 residues. Germline assignment: CDR1 SGHTA and CDR2 FQGNSA. The V and J ends lost 5 bases and 4 bases, in that order; junction bases with no gene match: 10. The CDR3 reads CASSRNGQGRYEQYF. The CDR3 DNA reads as TGTGCCAGCAGCCGGAATGGACAGGGTCGGTACGAGCAGTACTTC. Variable domain in full (rest from reference TRBV7-2 and TRBJ2-7): GAGVSQSPSNKVTEKGKDVELRCDPISGHTALYWYRQSLGQGLEFLIYFQGNSAPDKSGLPSDRFSAERTGGSVSTLTIQRTQQEDSAVYLCASSRNGQGRYEQYFGPGTRLTVT.

V usage is TRBV15 and J usage is TRBJ1-2, with 7 bases that match TRBD1. V lost 3 bases to trimming and J lost 6 bases; unmatched junction nucleotides: 7. Germline V gene data show CDR1 as LNHNV and CDR2 as YYDKDF (reference sequence). This CDR3 comprises 14 residues. The CDR3 DNA is TGTGCCACCAGCAGTGAAACAGGGGCCGATGGCTACACCTTC. Its translation is CATSSETGADGYTF.

The CDR3 reads CASSLAGAGTSLNEQFF. In DNA form, the CDR3 reads TGCGCCAGCAGCTTGGCAGGTGCCGGGACTAGCTTAAATGAGCAGTTCTTC. The rearrangement uses TRBV5-1 and TRBJ2-1, with 9 nucleotides matching TRBD2. With 0 bases clipped from V and 7 bases from J, the junction kept 11 bases outside the gene matches. The germline gives CDR1 SGHRS, CDR2 YFSETQ. The CDR3 has 17 amino acids.

CDR3 DNA sequence: TGTGCCAGCAGTTACGAATTCGGTAACACTGAAGCTTTCTTT. As protein: CASSYEFGNTEAFF. This chain connects TRBV6-5 to TRBJ1-1; D not resolved. The CDR3 is 14 amino acids. CDR1 and CDR2 (germline): MNHEY, SVGAGI. The ends were cut back, 2 bases at V and 2 bases at J, with 9 bases in the middle.

This sequence joins TRBV29-1 and TRBJ1-1; the match to TRBD1 covers 8 bases. The length of the CDR3 is 13 residues. CDR1 is SQVTM and CDR2 is ANQGSEA in the germline V gene. J lost 10 bases, V lost 1 base, and 8 bases had no gene match. The CDR3 bases are TGCAGCGTTGAAGGGACAGGGCCCCTAGGAGCTTTCTTT. This encodes CSVEGTGPLGAFF.

This chain connects TRBV6-6 to TRBJ1-6, with D perhaps TRBD1 (6 bases). CDR1 MNHNY and CDR2 SVGAGI come from the germline V gene (reference sequence). The CDR3 totals 15 residues. Deletions cut 7 bases from V and 7 bases from J, with 17 bases between. The chain's CDR3 is CASTPRGGLNSPLHF. The CDR3, as DNA: TGTGCCAGCACCCCACGGGGGGGGCTGAATTCACCCCTCCACTTT.

This sequence joins TRBV15 and TRBJ2-4; TRBD2 matches at 13 bases. Germline V gene data show CDR1 as LNHNV and CDR2 as YYDKDF (reference sequence). The CDR3 covers 16 residues. Germline trimming cut 3 bases from V and 5 bases from J; bases unmatched to any gene: 4. This CDR3 is CATSRRTSGGENIQYF. CDR3 coding DNA: TGTGCCACCAGCAGGCGGACTAGCGGGGGAGAAAACATTCAGTACTTC.

The chain links TRBV2 to TRBJ1-1; TRBD1 matches at 7 bases. The CDR3 covers 14 residues. Germline V gene data show CDR1 as SNHLY and CDR2 as FYNNEI. After removal of 6 bases from V and 1 base from J, the junction contained 5 bases not matched to a gene. DNA of the CDR3: TGTGCCAGCAGGAGGGACAGCCAGAACACTGAAGCTTTCTTT. Translation gives CASRRDSQNTEAFF.

The chain's CDR3 is CASSPTPGAAGNTIYF. The CDR3 DNA is TGTGCCAGCAGCCCAACCCCAGGAGCGGCCGGAAACACCATATATTTT. The chain couples TRBV9 to TRBJ1-3; no definite D call. The V gene's germline CDR1 is SGDLS and CDR2 YYNGEE. Trimming took 4 bases from V and 4 from J, leaving 18 bases between them. The CDR3 is 16 residues long.

The chain has TRBV12-2 and TRBJ2-7; the table names TRBD2, a call not compared with the DNA. TRBV12-2 constitutes a pseudogene. The CDR3 is 16 amino acids. The CDR3 loop is CASRPGLAGGRHEQYF. The CDR3 DNA reads as TGTGCAAGTCGCCCCGGACTAGCGGGGGGCCGCCACGAGCAGTACTTC.

The V call is TRBV10-1, the J call TRBJ1-1; D is possibly TRBD1 (5 bases). The CDR3 length is 12 residues. Germline CDR1 and CDR2: WNHNN and SYGVQD (reference sequence). V was shortened by 3 bases and J by 10 bases, with 12 bases between the two germline ends. This chain's CDR3 is CASSEGRQGAFF. CDR3 sequence (DNA): TGCGCCAGCAGTGAAGGGCGGCAGGGAGCTTTCTTT.

The chain carries TRBV7-9 and TRBJ1-3, with TRBD1 matching over 12 bases. The CDR3 extends over 13 amino acids. Per germline, CDR1 SEHNR and CDR2 FQNEAQ (reference sequence). V dropped 7 bases and J dropped 10; count of bases not matched to a gene: 5. The CDR3 is CASTGTGGRTIYF. CDR3 DNA sequence: TGTGCCAGCACAGGGACAGGGGGCAGAACCATATATTTT.

The chain is built from TRBV7-9 and TRBJ1-1; tentative D call: TRBD1 (5 bases). CDR3 length: 16 residues. Germline V CDR1 and CDR2: SEHNR, FQNEAQ (reference sequence). Trimming took off 1 base at V and 3 bases at J, with 15 bases between the two ends. The CDR3 DNA is TGTGCCAGCAGCTTAGGGGGCGGGAGGGGTGACACTGAAGCTTTCTTT. The encoded protein is CASSLGGGRGDTEAFF.

This chain uses TRBV7-9 with TRBJ1-6, with D possibly matching TRBD1 (6 bases). The CDR3 loop spans 15 amino acids. Germline CDR1 is SEHNR and CDR2 is FQNEAQ (reference sequence). The V end was cut by 4 bases, the J end by 5 bases, with 12 bases between. DNA of the CDR3: TGTGCCAGCAGCTCTAGACAGGAGCATAATTCACCCCTCCACTTT. This gives the protein CASSSRQEHNSPLHF.

This clone was counted once. The chain has TRBV12-3 or TRBV12-4 and TRBJ2-7; a possible D gene is TRBD1 (5 bases). The CDR3 length is 13 residues. With 6 bases removed from V and 4 bases from J, the gap between germline ends came to 13 bases. CDR3 in amino acids: CASSPRKGYEQYF. The CDR3 nucleotides are TGTGCCAGCAGCCCTCGAAAGGGGTACGAGCAGTACTTC.

This clone was seen just once. This chain uses TRBV19 with TRBJ1-6; weak D call: TRBD1 (5 bases). V lost 7 bases, J lost 7 bases, and 23 bases lay in between. The CDR3 length is 17 residues. Looked up from germline, CDR1 is LNHDA and CDR2 is SQIVND (reference sequence). The chain's CDR3 is CASKATADGGGNSPLHF. In DNA, the CDR3 is TGTGCCAGTAAGGCTACCGCGGACGGGGGGGGAAATTCACCCCTCCACTTT.

This chain joins TRBV5-4 and TRBJ2-3; D is possibly TRBD1 (6 bases). Looked up from germline, CDR1 is SGHNT and CDR2 is YYREEE (reference sequence). The ends were cut back, 0 bases at V and 0 bases at J, with 8 bases in the middle. There are 15 residues in the CDR3. CDR3: CASSLGQDSTDTQYF. CDR3 DNA: TGTGCCAGCAGCTTGGGACAGGATAGCACAGATACGCAGTATTTT.

The chain links TRBV25-1 to TRBJ1-4, with TRBD1 matching over 9 bases. Germline V CDR1 and CDR2: MGHDK, SYGVNS. The CDR3 sequence is 15 residues long. The V gene end was trimmed by 6 bases and the J gene end by 8 bases; junction bases not matched to a gene: 10. The CDR3: CASRDPGTGNEKLFF. The CDR3 DNA sequence: TGTGCCAGCAGAGACCCCGGGACAGGGAACGAAAAACTGTTTTTT.

The rearrangement links TRBV5-1 to TRBJ1-1; D may be TRBD1 (6 bases). The ends were cut back, 2 bases at V and 3 bases at J, with 11 bases in the middle. This CDR3 has 14 residues. Germline V gene lookup returns CDR1 SGHRS and CDR2 YFSETQ. This chain's CDR3 is CASSFTPGDTEAFF. For the CDR3, the DNA is TGCGCCAGCAGCTTCACTCCAGGGGACACTGAAGCTTTCTTT.